The 20 T cell receptor beta chains below were found in one sample sequenced in a study of pediatric ulcerative colitis. Measured with immunoSEQ multiplex PCR; TCRdb has only the in-frame clones, and not every one. The data hold 36,000 or so clones, with 73% observed a single time. The rectum was sampled with one to two pinch biopsies at colonoscopy. Sequenced: gut tissue. The receptors here all came from a boy younger than 18 with moderate ulcerative colitis.

The J gene is TRBJ1-6, the V gene TRBV6-6; a possible D gene is TRBD1 (6 bases). CDR1 is MNHNY, CDR2 SVGAGI, per germline (reference sequence). This CDR3 spans 13 amino acids. The V end lost 7 bases, the J end lost 7 bases, and 11 bases lay between the germline ends. The CDR3 sequence: CASTPTGNSPLHF. The CDR3 DNA is TGTGCCAGCACTCCGACAGGCAATTCACCCCTCCACTTT.

V gene TRBV5-4 combines with J gene TRBJ2-5; TRBD2 matches at 8 bases. Germline assignment: CDR1 SGHNT and CDR2 YYREEE (reference sequence). The trim removed 2 bases at V and 2 bases at J, leaving 11 bases unmatched. This CDR3 has 17 residues. The CDR3 loop is CASSFGSAGEGQETQYF. CDR3 nucleotides: TGTGCCAGCAGCTTCGGGTCAGCGGGAGAGGGGCAAGAGACCCAGTACTTC.

CDR3 region: CASSYRGQQPQHF. The CDR3 DNA sequence: TGTGCCAGCAGCTACAGGGGGCAGCAGCCCCAGCATTTT. This chain joins TRBV7-2 and TRBJ1-5; 9 bases are a match to TRBD1. Per germline, CDR1 SGHTA and CDR2 FQGNSA. V lost 4 bases, J lost 7 bases, and 2 bases stayed unmatched. The CDR3 loop spans 13 amino acids. The full variable domain, rest sourced from reference TRBV7-2 and TRBJ1-5, is GAGVSQSPSNKVTEKGKDVELRCDPISGHTALYWYRQSLGQGLEFLIYFQGNSAPDKSGLPSDRFSAERTGGSVSTLTIQRTQQEDSAVYLCASSYRGQQPQHFGDGTRLSIL.

The rearrangement joins TRBV11-3 to TRBJ1-1; D is perhaps TRBD1 (6 bases). The length of the CDR3 is 13 residues. Germline loops: CDR1 SGHNT, CDR2 YENEEA. V was pared by 7 bases and J by 5 bases, with 14 bases between. Here the CDR3 DNA reads TGTGCCAGCATACTAACAGGGTCGACTGAAGCTTTCTTT. This encodes CASILTGSTEAFF.

V and J are TRBV4-1 and TRBJ1-2, with D possibly TRBD1 on 6 matching bases. The V end lost 4 bases, the J end lost 0 bases, and 12 bases lay between the germline ends. The germline V gene encodes CDR1 MGHRA and CDR2 YSYEKL. The CDR3 loop spans 15 amino acids. CDR3 bases: TGCGCCAGCAGCCGAGAACAGGGTACTAACTATGGCTACACCTTC. It specifies CASSREQGTNYGYTF.

The CDR3 is CASSLGDLNEQYF. The CDR3 DNA reads as TGCGCCAGCAGCTTGGGGGATCTGAACGAGCAGTACTTC. The chain links TRBV5-1 to TRBJ2-7; no firm D call. Germline assignment: CDR1 SGHRS and CDR2 YFSETQ. CDR3 size: 13 residues. V dropped 0 bases and J dropped 5 bases, with 9 bases sitting between them.

The V and J genes are TRBV20-1 and TRBJ2-1; D call uncertain. Trimming pared 3 bases from V and 4 bases from J, leaving 4 bases between. Germline assignment: CDR1 DFQATT and CDR2 SNEGSKA (reference sequence). There are 11 residues in the CDR3. The CDR3 here is CSASPYNEQFF. The CDR3, as DNA: TGCAGTGCTAGTCCTTACAATGAGCAGTTCTTC.

The chain links TRBV6-1 to TRBJ2-3; D is undetermined. The CDR3 is 15 amino acids. Germline loops: CDR1 MNHNS, CDR2 SASEGT. V was shortened by 4 bases and J by 2 bases, with 13 bases between the two germline ends. The CDR3 DNA follows: TGTGCCAGCAGTGCTTCCCAGGTCCTCACAGATACGCAGTATTTT. Its translation is CASSASQVLTDTQYF.

In DNA form, the CDR3 reads TGTGCCAGCAGTGACCAGGGGGTCAATGAGCAGTTCTTC. Protein product: CASSDQGVNEQFF. The chain recombines TRBV6-4 with TRBJ2-1; 7 bases match TRBD1. With 2 bases clipped from V and 6 bases from J, the junction kept 1 base outside the gene matches. CDR3 length: 13 amino acids. CDR1 and CDR2 from the germline V gene are MRHNA and SNTAGT.

J is TRBJ1-6 and V is TRBV7-2, with D unresolved. Looked up from germline, CDR1 is SGHTA and CDR2 is FQGNSA. Trimming cost V 2 bases and J 9 bases, with 8 bases left between them. The CDR3 is 13 amino acids. The CDR3 region has the DNA TGTGCCAGCAGCTTATATCCAGCTTCACCCCTCCACTTT. Residues: CASSLYPASPLHF.

The chain recombines TRBV6-5 with TRBJ1-5; 9 positions agree with TRBD1. The CDR3 sequence is 13 residues long. Germline assignment: CDR1 MNHEY and CDR2 SVGAGI. Germline trimming cut 10 bases from V and 7 bases from J; bases unmatched to any gene: 8. The CDR3 coding sequence is TGTGCCACCCGGGACAGGGCGGGGCAGCCCCAGCATTTT. Its protein product is CATRDRAGQPQHF.

CDR3 DNA sequence: TGTGCCAGCAGCGAGAGGGGCAGGGGCGAGCAGTACTTC. It is translated as CASSERGRGEQYF. The chain links TRBV11-3 to TRBJ2-7; a weak D match, TRBD1 (6 bases). V lost 5 bases to trimming and J lost 6 bases, with 14 bases between them. CDR1 SGHNT and CDR2 YENEEA come from the germline V gene. This CDR3 comprises 13 residues.

The chain links TRBV9 to TRBJ2-7; 9 bases align to TRBD1. The V gene's germline CDR1 is SGDLS and CDR2 YYNGEE. J was trimmed by 1 base and V by 0 bases; bases with no gene match: 2. This CDR3 region has 15 residues. CDR3 loop: CASSVEGTGSYEQYF. The CDR3, as DNA: TGTGCCAGCAGCGTAGAGGGGACAGGGTCCTACGAGCAGTACTTC.

The V call is TRBV16, the J call TRBJ1-1; no firm D call. Germline-derived CDR1 and CDR2 are KGHSY and FQNENV. V dropped 4 bases and J dropped 11 bases, with 8 bases sitting between them. CDR3 size: 10 residues. CDR3 DNA: TGTGCCAGCAGCCGCCTAGGCGCTTTCTTT. This gives the protein CASSRLGAFF.

The chain links TRBV5-6 to TRBJ2-1; D possibly corresponds to TRBD2 (5 bases). CDR3 length equals 13 residues. The germline V gene has CDR1 SGHDT and CDR2 YYEEEE. The germline V and J ends were trimmed by 5 bases and 4 bases, with 10 bases remaining between them. CDR3 in DNA: TGTGCCAGCAGACGTGACTATTACAATGAGCAGTTCTTC. The encoded protein is CASRRDYYNEQFF.

The rearrangement joins TRBV5-4 to TRBJ2-7, with D perhaps TRBD1 or TRBD2 (5 bases each). V was shortened by 2 bases and J by 7 bases, with 16 bases between the two germline ends. Germline lookup yields CDR1 SGHNT and CDR2 YYREEE (reference sequence). CDR3 length: 14 residues. The CDR3 nucleotides read TGTGCCAGCAGCTTCATATTGGGACCGGAAGAGCAGTACTTC. It encodes CASSFILGPEEQYF.

The chain couples TRBV5-1 to TRBJ2-7, with D perhaps assigned TRBD1 or TRBD2 (5 bases each). The CDR3 runs 14 residues. The V gene lost 0 bases and the J gene lost 6 bases, with 13 bases spanning the gap. The V gene's germline CDR1 is SGHRS and CDR2 YFSETQ. Written as DNA, the CDR3 is TGCGCCAGCAGCTTGGGGGACGGTCTTCGCGAGCAGTACTTC. This encodes CASSLGDGLREQYF. The full variable domain, in which reference TRBV5-1 and TRBJ2-7 provide the parts outside the CDR3, is KAGVTQTPRYLIKTRGQQVTLSCSPISGHRSVSWYQQTPGQGLQFLFEYFSETQRNKGNFPGRFSGRQFSNSRSEMNVSTLELGDSALYLCASSLGDGLREQYFGPGTRLTVT.

The chain is built from TRBV5-1 and TRBJ1-1; D gene uncertain. CDR1 and CDR2 (germline): SGHRS, YFSETQ. V lost 5 bases, J lost 6 bases, and 17 bases lay in between. This CDR3 spans 14 amino acids. The CDR3 loop is CASRAYVGDPEAFF. The CDR3 DNA reads TGCGCCAGCAGGGCCTACGTGGGCGACCCTGAAGCTTTCTTT.

The chain carries TRBV9 and TRBJ2-5, with a tentative D call TRBD2 (6 bases). The CDR3 length is 15 residues. Germline-derived CDR1 and CDR2 are SGDLS and YYNGEE. V lost 1 base to trimming and J lost 1 base, with 11 bases between them. DNA of the CDR3: TGTGCCAGCAGCGTATGGAGGGATGGCCAAGAGACCCAGTACTTC. Translating it yields CASSVWRDGQETQYF. Together with reference TRBV9 and TRBJ2-5, the CDR3 gives the full variable domain: DSGVTQTPKHLITATGQRVTLRCSPRSGDLSVYWYQQSLDQGLQFLIQYYNGEERAKGNILERFSAQQFPDLHSELNLSSLELGDSALYFCASSVWRDGQETQYFGPGTRLLVL.

The chain uses TRBV19 and TRBJ2-1; 12 nucleotides align to TRBD2. This CDR3 has 16 residues. Germline trimming cut 4 bases from V and 3 bases from J; bases unmatched to any gene: 4. Germline assignment: CDR1 LNHDA and CDR2 SQIVND (reference sequence). CDR3 in amino acids: CASSTWTSGNYNEQFF. The CDR3 nucleotides are TGTGCCAGTAGTACGTGGACTAGCGGGAACTACAATGAGCAGTTCTTC.